This paragraph reports one T cell receptor (beta chain). Clones were read by immunoSEQ multiplex PCR, and TCRdb kept only the in-frame ones, dropping some. The sample contains some 80,000 clones, roughly 79% of which appear only once. The data belong to a study of blood T cell repertoires in COVID-19. The V end was cut by 6 bases, the J end by 4 bases, with 16 bases between. Germline V gene lookup returns CDR1 LNHDA and CDR2 SQIVND (reference sequence). The CDR3 consists of 15 residues. The specimen was peripheral blood. This receptor was obtained from a man aged 80 or over with acute or convalescent COVID-19. The chain employs TRBV19 and TRBJ1-5, with TRBD1 as a possible D gene (5 bases). In DNA, the CDR3 is TGTGCCAGTAGCACCAGGGTTGGGCTTAATCAGCCCCAGCATTTT. Translation gives CASSTRVGLNQPQHF.